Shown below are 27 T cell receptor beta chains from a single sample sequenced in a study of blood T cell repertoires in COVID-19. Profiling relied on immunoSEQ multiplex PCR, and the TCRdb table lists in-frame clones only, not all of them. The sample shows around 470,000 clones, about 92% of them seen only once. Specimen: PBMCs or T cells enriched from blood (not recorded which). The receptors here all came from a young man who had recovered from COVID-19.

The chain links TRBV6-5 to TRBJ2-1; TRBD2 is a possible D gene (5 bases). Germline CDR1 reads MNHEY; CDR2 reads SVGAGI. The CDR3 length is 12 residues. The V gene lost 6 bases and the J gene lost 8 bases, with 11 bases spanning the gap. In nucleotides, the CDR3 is TGTGCCAGCAGAGGACCCGGGGATGAGCAGTTCTTC. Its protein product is CASRGPGDEQFF.

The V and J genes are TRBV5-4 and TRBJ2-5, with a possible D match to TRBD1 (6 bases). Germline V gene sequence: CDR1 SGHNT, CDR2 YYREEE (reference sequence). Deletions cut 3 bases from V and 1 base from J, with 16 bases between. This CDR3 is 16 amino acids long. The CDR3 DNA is TGTGCCAGCAGCTCCCCCCTGACAGGAACCCAAGAGACCCAGTACTTC. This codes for CASSSPLTGTQETQYF.

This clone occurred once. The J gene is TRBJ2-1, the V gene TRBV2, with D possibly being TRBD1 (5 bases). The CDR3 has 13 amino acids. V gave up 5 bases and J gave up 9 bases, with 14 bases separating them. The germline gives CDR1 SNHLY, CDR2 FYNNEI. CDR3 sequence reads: CASSTIGESEQFF. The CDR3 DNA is TGTGCCAGCAGTACGATAGGGGAAAGTGAGCAGTTCTTC.

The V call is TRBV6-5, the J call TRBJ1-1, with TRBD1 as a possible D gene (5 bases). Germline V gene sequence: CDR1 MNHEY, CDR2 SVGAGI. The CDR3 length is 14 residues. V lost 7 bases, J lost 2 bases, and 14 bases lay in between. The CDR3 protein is CASKPRGGNTEAFF. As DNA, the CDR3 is TGTGCCAGCAAACCACGGGGGGGAAACACTGAAGCTTTCTTT.

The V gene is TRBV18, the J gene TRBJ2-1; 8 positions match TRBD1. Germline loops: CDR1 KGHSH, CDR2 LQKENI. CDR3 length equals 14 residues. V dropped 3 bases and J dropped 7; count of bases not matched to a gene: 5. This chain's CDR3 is CASSPDREANEQFF. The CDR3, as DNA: TGTGCCAGCTCACCGGACAGGGAAGCGAATGAGCAGTTCTTC. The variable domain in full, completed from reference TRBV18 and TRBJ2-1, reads NAGVMQNPRHLVRRRGQEARLRCSPMKGHSHVYWYRQLPEEGLKFMVYLQKENIIDESGMPKERFSAEFPKEGPSILRIQQVVRGDSAAYFCASSPDREANEQFFGPGTRLTVL.

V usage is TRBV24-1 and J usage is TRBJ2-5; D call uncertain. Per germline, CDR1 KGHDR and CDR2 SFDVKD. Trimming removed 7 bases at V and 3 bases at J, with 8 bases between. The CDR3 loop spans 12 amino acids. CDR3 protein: CATSSEEETQYF. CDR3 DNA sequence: TGTGCCACCAGCTCTGAGGAAGAGACCCAGTACTTC.

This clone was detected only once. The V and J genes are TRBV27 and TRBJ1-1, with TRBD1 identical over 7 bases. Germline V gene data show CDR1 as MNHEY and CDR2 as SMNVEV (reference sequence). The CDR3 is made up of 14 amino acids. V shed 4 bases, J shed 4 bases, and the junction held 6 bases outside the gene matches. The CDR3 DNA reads TGTGCCAGCAGTTCCTTGACAGGGATCACTGAAGCTTTCTTT. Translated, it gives CASSSLTGITEAFF.

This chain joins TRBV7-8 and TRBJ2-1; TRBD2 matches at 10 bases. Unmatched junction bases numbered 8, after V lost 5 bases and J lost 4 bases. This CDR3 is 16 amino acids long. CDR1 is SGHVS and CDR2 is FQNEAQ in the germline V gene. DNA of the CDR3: TGTGCCAGCAGCCCCCGCGGTAGCGGGAGGTACAATGAGCAGTTCTTC. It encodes CASSPRGSGRYNEQFF. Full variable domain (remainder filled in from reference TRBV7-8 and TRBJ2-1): GAGVSQSPRYKVAKRGQDVALRCDPISGHVSLFWYQQALGQGPEFLTYFQNEAQLDKSGLPSDRFFAERPEGSVSTLKIQRTQQEDSAVYLCASSPRGSGRYNEQFFGPGTRLTVL.

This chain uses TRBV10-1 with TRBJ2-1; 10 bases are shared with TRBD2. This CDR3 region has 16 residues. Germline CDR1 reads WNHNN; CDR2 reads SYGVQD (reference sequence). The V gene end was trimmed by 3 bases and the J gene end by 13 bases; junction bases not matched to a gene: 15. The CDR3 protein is CASSEVGLAGEGDQFF. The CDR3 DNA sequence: TGCGCCAGCAGTGAAGTGGGGCTAGCGGGAGAAGGGGACCAGTTCTTC.

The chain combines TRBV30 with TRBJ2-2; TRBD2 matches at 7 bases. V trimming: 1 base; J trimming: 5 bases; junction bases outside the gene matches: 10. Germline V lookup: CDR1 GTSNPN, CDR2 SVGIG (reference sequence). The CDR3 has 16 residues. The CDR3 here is CAWSGTRGSSTGELFF. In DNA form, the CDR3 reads TGTGCCTGGAGTGGGACTAGGGGCTCTTCAACCGGGGAGCTGTTTTTT.

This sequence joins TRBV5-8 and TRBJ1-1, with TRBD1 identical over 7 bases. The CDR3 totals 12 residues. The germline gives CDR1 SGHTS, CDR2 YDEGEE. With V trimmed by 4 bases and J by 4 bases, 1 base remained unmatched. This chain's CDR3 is CASSHRGTEAFF. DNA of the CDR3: TGTGCCAGCAGCCACAGGGGCACTGAAGCTTTCTTT.

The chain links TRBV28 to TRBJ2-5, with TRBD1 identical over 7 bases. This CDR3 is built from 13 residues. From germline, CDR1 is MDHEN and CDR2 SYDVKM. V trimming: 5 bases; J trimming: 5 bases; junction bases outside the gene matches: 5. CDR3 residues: CASSQQGSETQYF. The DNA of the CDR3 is TGTGCCAGCAGTCAACAGGGGTCGGAGACCCAGTACTTC.

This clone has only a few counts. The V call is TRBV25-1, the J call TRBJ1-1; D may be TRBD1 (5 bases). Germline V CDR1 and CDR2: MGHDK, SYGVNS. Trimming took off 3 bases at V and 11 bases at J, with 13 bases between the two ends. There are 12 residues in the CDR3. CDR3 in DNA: TGTGCCAGCAGTGACCCAGGGTTGCGTGCTTTCTTT. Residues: CASSDPGLRAFF.

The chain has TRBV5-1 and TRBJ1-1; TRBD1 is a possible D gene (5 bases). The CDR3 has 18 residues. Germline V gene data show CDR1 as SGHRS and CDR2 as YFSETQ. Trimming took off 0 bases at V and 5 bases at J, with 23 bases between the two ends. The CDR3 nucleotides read TGCGCCAGCAGCTTGGTCCCCACTCTGTCTGGGGCGAGGACTGAAGCTTTCTTT. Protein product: CASSLVPTLSGARTEAFF.

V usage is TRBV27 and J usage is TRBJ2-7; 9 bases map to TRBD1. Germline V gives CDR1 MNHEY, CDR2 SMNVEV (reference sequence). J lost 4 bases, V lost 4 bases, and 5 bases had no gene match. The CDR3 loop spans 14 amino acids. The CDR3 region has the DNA TGTGCCAGCAGTTCATGGACAGGGGAGTACGAGCAGTACTTC. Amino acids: CASSSWTGEYEQYF.

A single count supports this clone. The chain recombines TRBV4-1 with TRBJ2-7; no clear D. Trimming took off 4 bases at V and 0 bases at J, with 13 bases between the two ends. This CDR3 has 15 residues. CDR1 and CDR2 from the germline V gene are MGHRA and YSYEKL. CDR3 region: CASSREAQLSYEQYF. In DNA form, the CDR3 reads TGCGCCAGCAGCCGAGAGGCACAGCTCTCCTACGAGCAGTACTTC.

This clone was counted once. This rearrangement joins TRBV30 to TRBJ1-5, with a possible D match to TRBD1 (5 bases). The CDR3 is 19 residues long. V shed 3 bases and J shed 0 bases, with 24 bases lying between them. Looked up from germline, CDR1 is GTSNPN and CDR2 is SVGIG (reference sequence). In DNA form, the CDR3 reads TGTGCCTGGAGGGACGGTTTACGGGACTGTGGGTATAGCAATCAGCCCCAGCATTTT. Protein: CAWRDGLRDCGYSNQPQHF.

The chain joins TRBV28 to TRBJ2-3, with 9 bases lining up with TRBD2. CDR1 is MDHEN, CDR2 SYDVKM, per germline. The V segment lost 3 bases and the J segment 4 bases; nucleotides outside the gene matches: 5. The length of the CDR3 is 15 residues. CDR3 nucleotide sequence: TGTGCCAGCAGTTTGCGGGAGGGCCTTGCAGATACGCAGTATTTT. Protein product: CASSLREGLADTQYF. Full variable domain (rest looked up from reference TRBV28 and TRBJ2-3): DVKVTQSSRYLVKRTGEKVFLECVQDMDHENMFWYRQDPGLGLRLIYFSYDVKMKEKGDIPEGYSVSREKKERFSLILESASTNQTSMYLCASSLREGLADTQYFGPGTRLTVL.

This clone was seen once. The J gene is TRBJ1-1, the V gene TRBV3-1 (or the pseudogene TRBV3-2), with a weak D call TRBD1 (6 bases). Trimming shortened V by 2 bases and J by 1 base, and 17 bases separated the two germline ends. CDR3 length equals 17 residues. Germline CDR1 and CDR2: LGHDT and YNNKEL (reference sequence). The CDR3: CASSQHRGTIPNTEAFF. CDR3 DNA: TGTGCCAGCAGCCAACATAGGGGGACAATCCCGAACACTGAAGCTTTCTTT.

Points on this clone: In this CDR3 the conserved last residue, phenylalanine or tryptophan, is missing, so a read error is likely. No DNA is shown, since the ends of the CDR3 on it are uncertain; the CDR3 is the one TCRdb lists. The chain's CDR3 is CASRFPGTEDRYV. V is TRBV27 and J is TRBJ1-1; the table's D call TRBD1 went unverified against the DNA. The V gene's germline CDR1 is MNHEY and CDR2 SMNVEV (reference sequence). Both ends counted, the CDR3 spans 13 residues.

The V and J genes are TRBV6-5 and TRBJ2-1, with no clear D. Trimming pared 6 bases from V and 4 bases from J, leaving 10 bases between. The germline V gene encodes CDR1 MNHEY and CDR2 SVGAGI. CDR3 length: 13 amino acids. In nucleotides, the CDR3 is TGTGCCAGCAGGACGGGTCTTTACAATGAGCAGTTCTTC. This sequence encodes CASRTGLYNEQFF.

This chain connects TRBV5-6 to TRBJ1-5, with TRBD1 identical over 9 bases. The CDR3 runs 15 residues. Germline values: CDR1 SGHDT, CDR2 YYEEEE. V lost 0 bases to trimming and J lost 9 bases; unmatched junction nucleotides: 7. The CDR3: CASSLGQGVASPQHF. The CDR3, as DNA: TGTGCCAGCAGCTTGGGACAGGGGGTCGCCTCGCCCCAGCATTTT.

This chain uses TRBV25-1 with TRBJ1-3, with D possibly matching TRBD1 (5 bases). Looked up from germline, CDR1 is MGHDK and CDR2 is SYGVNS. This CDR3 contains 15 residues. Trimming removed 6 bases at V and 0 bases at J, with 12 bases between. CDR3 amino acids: CASSDGTSSGNTIYF. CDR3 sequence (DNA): TGTGCCAGCAGCGATGGGACTTCCTCTGGAAACACCATATATTTT.

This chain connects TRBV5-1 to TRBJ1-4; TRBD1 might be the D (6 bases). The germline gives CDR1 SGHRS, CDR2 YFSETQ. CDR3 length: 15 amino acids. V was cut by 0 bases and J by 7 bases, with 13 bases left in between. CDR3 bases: TGCGCCAGCAGCTTGGTTGGGGAGGGGGGTGAAAAACTGTTTTTT. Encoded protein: CASSLVGEGGEKLFF.

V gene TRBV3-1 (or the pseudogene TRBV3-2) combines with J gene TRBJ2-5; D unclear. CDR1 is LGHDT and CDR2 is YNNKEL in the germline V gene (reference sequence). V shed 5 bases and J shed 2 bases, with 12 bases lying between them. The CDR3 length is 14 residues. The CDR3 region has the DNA TGTGCCAGCAGCGTACAAGCAGGACAAGAGACCCAGTACTTC. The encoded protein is CASSVQAGQETQYF.

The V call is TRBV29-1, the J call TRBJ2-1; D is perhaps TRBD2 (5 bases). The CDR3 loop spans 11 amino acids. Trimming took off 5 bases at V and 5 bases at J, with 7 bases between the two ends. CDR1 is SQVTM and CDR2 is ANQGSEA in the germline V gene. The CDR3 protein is CSVRRNNEQFF. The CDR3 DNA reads TGCAGCGTTCGGAGGAACAATGAGCAGTTCTTC.

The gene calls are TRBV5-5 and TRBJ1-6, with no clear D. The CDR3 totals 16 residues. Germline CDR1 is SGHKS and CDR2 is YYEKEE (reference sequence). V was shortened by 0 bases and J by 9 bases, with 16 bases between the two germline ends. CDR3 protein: CASSLVIGGVGSPLHF. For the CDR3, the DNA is TGTGCCAGCAGCTTGGTTATTGGCGGGGTAGGTTCACCCCTCCACTTT.